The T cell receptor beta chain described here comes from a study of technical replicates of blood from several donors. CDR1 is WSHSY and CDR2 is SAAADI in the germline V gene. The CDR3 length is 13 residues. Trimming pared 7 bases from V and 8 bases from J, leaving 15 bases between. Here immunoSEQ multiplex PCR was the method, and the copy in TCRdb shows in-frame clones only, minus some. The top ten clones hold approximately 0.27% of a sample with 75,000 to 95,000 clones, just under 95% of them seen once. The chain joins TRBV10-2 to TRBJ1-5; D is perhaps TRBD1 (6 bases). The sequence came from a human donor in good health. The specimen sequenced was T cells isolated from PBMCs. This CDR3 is CASIGTGLKPQHF. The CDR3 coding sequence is TGCGCCAGCATAGGAACAGGGCTCAAGCCCCAGCATTTT.